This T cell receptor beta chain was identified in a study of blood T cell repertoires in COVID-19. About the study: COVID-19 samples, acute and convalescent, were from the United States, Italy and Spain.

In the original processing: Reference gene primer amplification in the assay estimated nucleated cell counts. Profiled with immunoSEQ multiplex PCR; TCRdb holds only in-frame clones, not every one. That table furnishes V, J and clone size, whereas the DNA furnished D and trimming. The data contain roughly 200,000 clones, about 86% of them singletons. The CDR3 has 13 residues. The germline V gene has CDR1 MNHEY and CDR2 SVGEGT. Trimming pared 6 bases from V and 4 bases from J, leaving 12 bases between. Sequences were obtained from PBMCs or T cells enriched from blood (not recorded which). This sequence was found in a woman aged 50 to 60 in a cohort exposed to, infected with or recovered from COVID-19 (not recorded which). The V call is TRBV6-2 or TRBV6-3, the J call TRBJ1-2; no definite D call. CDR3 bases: TGTGCCAGCAGCGACTACGGCCTCTATGGCTACACCTTC. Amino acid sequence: CASSDYGLYGYTF.